Only one count was recorded for the clone carrying this T cell receptor beta chain. The antigen is undetermined. This could be a read error, since a much larger clone is one nucleotide away. The data were taken from a study of type 1 regulatory T cells. Study summary: T-allo10 is a Tr1-enriched, alloantigen-specific CD4 T cell product made in vitro.

TCRdb reprocessed the reads with MiXCR, giving one entry per CDR3 protein. This table has 2,500 to 4,000 distinct CDR3 sequences, approximately 8% appearing once. Germline V gene data show CDR1 as SGDLS and CDR2 as YYNGEE. The CDR3 totals 12 residues. Trimming removed 4 bases at V and 3 bases at J, with 4 bases between. The receptor was isolated from a human donor in good health. Source material: cultured T cells, either the whole culture or a sorted T cell fraction (not recorded which). V usage is TRBV9 and J usage is TRBJ2-2; D is unclear. Here the CDR3 DNA reads TGTGCCAGCAGCACTCACACCGGGGAGCTGTTTTTT. Translation: CASSTHTGELFF.